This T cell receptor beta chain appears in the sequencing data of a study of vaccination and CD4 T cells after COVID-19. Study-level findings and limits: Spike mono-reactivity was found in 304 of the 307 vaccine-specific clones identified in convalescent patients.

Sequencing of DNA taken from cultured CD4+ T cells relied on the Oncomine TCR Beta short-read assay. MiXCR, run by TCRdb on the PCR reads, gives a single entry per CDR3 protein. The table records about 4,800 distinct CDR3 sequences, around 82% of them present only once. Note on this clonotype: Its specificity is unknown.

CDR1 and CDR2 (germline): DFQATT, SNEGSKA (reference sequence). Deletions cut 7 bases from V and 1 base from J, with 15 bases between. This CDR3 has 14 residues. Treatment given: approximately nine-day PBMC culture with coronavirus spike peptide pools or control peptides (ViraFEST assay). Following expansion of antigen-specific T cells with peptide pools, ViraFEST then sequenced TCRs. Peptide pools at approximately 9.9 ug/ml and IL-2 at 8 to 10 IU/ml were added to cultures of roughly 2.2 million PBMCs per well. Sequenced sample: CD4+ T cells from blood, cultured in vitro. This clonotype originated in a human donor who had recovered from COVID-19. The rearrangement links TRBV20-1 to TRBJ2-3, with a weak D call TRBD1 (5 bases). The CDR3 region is CSVPQVPRTDTQYF. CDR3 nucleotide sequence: TGCAGTGTCCCACAGGTCCCCCGCACAGATACGCAGTATTTT.